Below are 22 T cell receptor beta chains sequenced from a single sample in a study of cytomegalovirus exposure and HLA in healthy donors. PCR employed 60 Vbeta and 13 Jbeta primers. Generated by immunoSEQ multiplex PCR, the TCRdb table keeps only in-frame clones and is missing some. The table has around 130,000 clones, 65% to 90% seen once. Sequenced input: PBMCs. The origin of the receptors is a male donor in good health and CMV-seropositive.

Only one count was recorded for this clone. The chain is built from TRBV28 and TRBJ2-1; TRBD2 matches at 11 bases. CDR1 and CDR2 from the germline V gene are MDHEN and SYDVKM. The CDR3 runs to 16 residues. V trimming: 1 base; J trimming: 2 bases; junction bases outside the gene matches: 1. CDR3 loop: CASSLLAGGTYNEQFF. CDR3 sequence (DNA): TGTGCCAGCAGTTTATTAGCGGGAGGGACCTACAATGAGCAGTTCTTC.

The rearrangement links TRBV19 to TRBJ1-5; D gene unclear. Germline V gives CDR1 LNHDA, CDR2 SQIVND (reference sequence). The CDR3 totals 14 residues. Trimming cost V 1 base and J 4 bases, with 8 bases left between them. The CDR3 region is CASSIVAVNQPQHF. The CDR3 nucleotides are TGTGCCAGTAGTATAGTGGCCGTAAATCAGCCCCAGCATTTT.

This clone showed up just a few times. V usage is TRBV7-2 and J usage is TRBJ1-2, with unresolved D. Trimming left V 3 bases short and J 4 bases short, with 12 bases between. Germline V gene lookup returns CDR1 SGHTA and CDR2 FQGNSA. This CDR3 has 14 residues. The CDR3 nucleotides are TGTGCCAGCAGCTTTTCCATGGAGGCCTATGGCTACACCTTC. Its translation: CASSFSMEAYGYTF.

The CDR3 DNA sequence: TGTGCCAGCAGCTTCGGGACTAGCGAGATCTACGAGCAGTACTTC. Its protein product is CASSFGTSEIYEQYF. The gene calls are TRBV13 and TRBJ2-7; 10 bases match TRBD2. The CDR3 is 15 residues long. Trimming took 3 bases from V and 3 from J; bases not matched to a gene: 5. CDR1 and CDR2 (germline): PRHDT, FYEKMQ (reference sequence).

The V call is TRBV5-1, the J call TRBJ2-5; 7 bases map to TRBD2. Germline CDR1 and CDR2: SGHRS and YFSETQ. The junction had 7 bases not matched to a gene; V was cut back by 6 bases and J by 2 bases. The CDR3 is 14 residues long. The CDR3 loop is CASTTGLEQETQYF. The DNA of the CDR3 is TGCGCCAGCACCACCGGACTAGAGCAAGAGACCCAGTACTTC.

Remarks on this clone: Other DNA sequences of this sample code for an identical CDR3. The V gene is TRBV27, the J gene TRBJ1-5; D remains ambiguous. CDR1 is MNHEY, CDR2 SMNVEV, per germline (reference sequence). The V gene lost 2 bases and the J gene lost 0 bases, with 5 bases spanning the gap. The CDR3 is made up of 14 amino acids. The CDR3 DNA sequence: TGTGCCAGCAGTTTACGGGGTAGCAATCAGCCCCAGCATTTT. Amino acid sequence: CASSLRGSNQPQHF.

The chain couples TRBV27 to TRBJ1-3; D gene unclear. The germline gives CDR1 MNHEY, CDR2 SMNVEV (reference sequence). V gave up 2 bases and J gave up 3 bases, with 2 bases separating them. The CDR3 spans 12 residues. The CDR3 region has the DNA TGTGCCAGCAGTTTACGTGGAAACACCATATATTTT. Its protein product is CASSLRGNTIYF.

This sequence joins TRBV4-1 and TRBJ1-1; 9 bases map to TRBD1. V was pared by 0 bases and J by 4 bases, with 12 bases of the junction left unmatched. Germline CDR1 reads MGHRA; CDR2 reads YSYEKL. There are 18 residues in the CDR3. CDR3 sequence reads: CASSQDLGRGTGSTEAFF. DNA of the CDR3: TGCGCCAGCAGCCAAGACCTGGGCCGGGGGACAGGGAGCACTGAAGCTTTCTTT.

The chain recombines TRBV18 with TRBJ2-3; 11 bases agree with TRBD2. The CDR3 has 17 residues. V shed 6 bases and J 4 bases; nucleotides not matched to a gene: 12. Germline assignment: CDR1 KGHSH and CDR2 LQKENI. Here the CDR3 reads CASSPQASGRYADTQYF. The CDR3 nucleotides are TGTGCCAGCTCTCCGCAGGCTAGCGGGAGGTACGCAGATACGCAGTATTTT.

The chain is built from TRBV30 and TRBJ1-1, with D possibly matching TRBD1 (6 bases). Germline-derived CDR1 and CDR2 are GTSNPN and SVGIG (reference sequence). V was cut by 1 base and J by 1 base, with 7 bases left in between. This CDR3 has 13 amino acids. The CDR3 DNA follows: TGTGCCTGGAGTGGGGACAAGAACACTGAAGCTTTCTTT. Translation gives CAWSGDKNTEAFF.

The chain employs TRBV5-6 and TRBJ2-7, with TRBD1 matching over 8 bases. The CDR3 sequence is 15 residues long. Germline values: CDR1 SGHDT, CDR2 YYEEEE. After removal of 0 bases from V and 3 bases from J, the junction contained 5 bases not matched to a gene. The CDR3 loop reads CASSLARDRSYEQYF. CDR3 in DNA: TGTGCCAGCAGCTTGGCCAGGGACAGGAGCTACGAGCAGTACTTC.

The rearrangement uses TRBV5-6 and TRBJ2-1, with 12 bases matching TRBD2. CDR3 length: 16 amino acids. CDR1 is SGHDT, CDR2 YYEEEE, per germline. The junction had 5 bases not matched to a gene; V was cut back by 0 bases and J by 7 bases. The CDR3 DNA follows: TGTGCCAGCAGCTTGGCCGGACTAGCGGGAAGTAATGAGCAGTTCTTC. This encodes CASSLAGLAGSNEQFF.

This clone was seen a few times. The CDR3, as DNA: TGTGCCAGCAAGGACAGCCTCTACGAGCAGTACTTC. Its translation: CASKDSLYEQYF. The chain couples TRBV28 to TRBJ2-7; perhaps TRBD1 as D (6 bases). The CDR3 consists of 12 residues. Germline V CDR1 and CDR2: MDHEN, SYDVKM. Trimming stripped 7 bases from V and 3 bases from J, with 10 bases between.

The chain is built from TRBV7-9 and TRBJ1-3; no reliable D call. The CDR3 length is 18 residues. Germline CDR1 and CDR2: SEHNR and FQNEAQ (reference sequence). Trimming cost V 5 bases and J 4 bases, with 24 bases left between them. DNA of the CDR3: TGTGCCAGCAGCCGTGTTAAATCGGGAGCTCAAGGAGGAAACACCATATATTTT. This encodes CASSRVKSGAQGGNTIYF.

Of note for this clone: An end of the junction differs from the germline gene, which may be a read error. The chain joins TRBV5-6 to TRBJ1-4; 9 bases are a match to TRBD1. The CDR3 runs to 15 residues. Germline V gene sequence: CDR1 SGHDT, CDR2 YYEEEE. The CDR3 loop is CASSLGQGGPLERVF. Here the CDR3 DNA reads TGTGCCAGCAGCTTGGGACAGGGGGGTCCTCTGGAGCGGGTCTTT. Full variable domain (remainder filled in from reference TRBV5-6 and TRBJ1-4): DAGVTQSPTHLIKTRGQQVTLRCSPKSGHDTVSWYQQALGQGPQFIFQYYEEEERQRGNFPDRFSGHQFPNYSSELNVNALLLGDSALYLCASSLGQGGPLERVFGSGTQLSVL.

The chain has TRBV10-3 and TRBJ1-2; D may be TRBD1 (5 bases). This CDR3 region has 14 residues. Trimming shortened V by 3 bases and J by 7 bases, and 15 bases separated the two germline ends. Germline CDR1 ENHRY, CDR2 SYGVKD. The CDR3 DNA reads TGTGCCATCAGTGACGGCAGGGAAGTCGCTGGCTACACCTTC. It encodes CAISDGREVAGYTF.

This chain joins TRBV5-4 and TRBJ1-6, with a weak D call TRBD1 (6 bases). The CDR3 extends over 14 amino acids. The ends were cut back, 0 bases at V and 6 bases at J, with 7 bases in the middle. The V gene's germline CDR1 is SGHNT and CDR2 YYREEE (reference sequence). The CDR3: CASSLGGGNSPLHF. The CDR3 nucleotides are TGTGCCAGCAGCTTGGGAGGGGGTAATTCACCCCTCCACTTT.

V gene TRBV30 combines with J gene TRBJ2-7; D is perhaps TRBD2 (7 bases). Trimming removed 0 bases from V and 5 bases from J, with 8 bases in between. There are 12 residues in the CDR3. Per germline, CDR1 GTSNPN and CDR2 SVGIG (reference sequence). This CDR3 is CAWSVGGDEQYF. The CDR3 DNA sequence: TGTGCCTGGAGTGTAGGGGGGGACGAGCAGTACTTC.

CDR3 DNA: TGTGCCAGTAGTGATCAGGCCAACTACGAGCAGTACTTC. It specifies CASSDQANYEQYF. The rearrangement links TRBV19 to TRBJ2-7, with D unresolved. The CDR3 is 13 amino acids. Germline V CDR1 and CDR2: LNHDA, SQIVND (reference sequence). Trimming pared 5 bases from V and 3 bases from J, leaving 11 bases between. Filled out from reference TRBV19 and TRBJ2-7, the complete variable domain reads DGGITQSPKYLFRKEGQNVTLSCEQNLNHDAMYWYRQDPGQGLRLIYYSQIVNDFQKGDIAEGYSVSREKKESFPLTVTSAQKNPTAFYLCASSDQANYEQYFGPGTRLTVT.

The rearrangement uses TRBV7-9 and TRBJ2-1; the match to TRBD1 covers 7 bases. This CDR3 has 15 amino acids. Germline assignment: CDR1 SEHNR and CDR2 FQNEAQ (reference sequence). V lost 4 bases and J lost 2; bases outside the gene matches: 5. The CDR3 nucleotides read TGTGCCAGCAGCTCCGGGACAGCAACCTACAATGAGCAGTTCTTC. Amino acids: CASSSGTATYNEQFF.

J is TRBJ2-1 and V is TRBV10-3; 10 bases are a match to TRBD2. J was trimmed by 8 bases and V by 6 bases; bases with no gene match: 4. The CDR3 is 13 residues long. Germline V CDR1 and CDR2: ENHRY, SYGVKD. The CDR3 sequence is CAIRSLAGDEQFF. For the CDR3, the DNA is TGTGCCATCAGGAGCCTAGCGGGAGATGAGCAGTTCTTC.

The rearrangement uses TRBV11-3 and TRBJ2-1; D possibly corresponds to TRBD1 (6 bases). Germline CDR1 reads SGHNT; CDR2 reads YENEEA. V lost 6 bases and J 6 bases, leaving 18 bases between the germline ends. The CDR3 spans 15 residues. The CDR3 protein is CASSPSGARGNEQFF. In DNA, the CDR3 is TGTGCCAGCAGTCCCTCAGGGGCTAGGGGCAATGAGCAGTTCTTC.